The 18 T cell receptor beta chains below were found in one sample sequenced in a study of T cells after yellow fever vaccination. In TCRdb, the 5' RACE reads were re-called with MiXCR into one record per CDR3 protein. The sample lists some 550,000 distinct CDR3 sequences, roughly 21% occurring once. The specimen comprised PBMCs, sampled 15 days after the yellow fever booster vaccination. The origin of the receptors is a man aged 25-45 years who received the YFV17D yellow fever vaccine.

This clonotype was found a few times. The rearrangement joins TRBV20-1 to TRBJ2-5, with 8 bases aligning to TRBD2. Germline V CDR1 and CDR2: DFQATT, SNEGSKA (reference sequence). V was pared by 3 bases and J by 5 bases, with 8 bases of the junction left unmatched. The CDR3 consists of 14 residues. CDR3 residues: CSARLIGRGETQYF. CDR3 nucleotide sequence: TGCAGTGCTAGGTTAATCGGGAGGGGGGAGACCCAGTACTTC.

This clonotype was counted a few times. The chain recombines TRBV28 with TRBJ2-7, with 8 bases matching TRBD2. The V and J ends lost 5 bases and 5 bases, in that order; junction bases with no gene match: 11. The V gene's germline CDR1 is MDHEN and CDR2 SYDVKM. CDR3 length: 15 residues. CDR3 sequence: CASSRSGTRLNEQYF. In nucleotides, the CDR3 is TGTGCCAGCAGTAGATCCGGGACTAGACTCAACGAGCAGTACTTC.

In its sample, this clonotype was seen a few times. V and J are TRBV6-1 and TRBJ2-1; 9 nucleotides line up with TRBD2. This CDR3 comprises 14 residues. The J segment lost 4 bases and the V segment lost 8 bases, leaving 6 bases of the junction unmatched. Looked up from germline, CDR1 is MNHNS and CDR2 is SASEGT. Written as DNA, the CDR3 is TGTGCCAGCTCCCGACTAGCGGATTACAATGAGCAGTTCTTC. Amino acid sequence: CASSRLADYNEQFF.

This clonotype was detected a few times. The chain links TRBV20-1 to TRBJ2-7; the D gene could be TRBD1 or TRBD2 (6 bases each). Trimming left V 3 bases short and J 2 bases short, with 11 bases between. The CDR3 covers 13 residues. Germline V gene lookup returns CDR1 DFQATT and CDR2 SNEGSKA (reference sequence). DNA for the CDR3: TGCAGTGCTAGTTTGGGGGGCACCTACGAGCAGTACTTC. Residues: CSASLGGTYEQYF.

CDR3 amino acids: CATHRGVSSYEQYF. In nucleotides, the CDR3 is TGTGCCACCCACCGGGGGGTCTCCTCCTACGAGCAGTACTTC. This chain joins TRBV6-1 and TRBJ2-7; 7 bases line up with TRBD2. Losses at the gene ends were 10 bases for V and 0 bases for J; bases not matched to a gene: 9. The CDR3 runs 14 residues. Germline CDR1 reads MNHNS; CDR2 reads SASEGT.

This clonotype was seen more than once but under ten times. The chain couples TRBV2 to TRBJ2-7; a weak D match, TRBD2 (5 bases). Per the germline V gene, CDR1 is SNHLY and CDR2 is FYNNEI. CDR3 length equals 13 residues. Trimming pared 7 bases from V and 4 bases from J, leaving 14 bases between. The CDR3 DNA follows: TGTGCCAGCAAATTGATGCCGGGGTACGAGCAGTACTTC. Translation: CASKLMPGYEQYF.

A few counts support this clonotype. The gene calls are TRBV15 and TRBJ2-2, with 8 bases lining up with TRBD2. With 5 bases clipped from V and 2 bases from J, the junction kept 4 bases outside the gene matches. Germline loops: CDR1 LNHNV, CDR2 YYDKDF (reference sequence). The CDR3 sequence is 15 residues long. The CDR3 nucleotides read TGTGCCACCAGCCCCGGGACTAGTAACACCGGGGAGCTGTTTTTT. Amino acids: CATSPGTSNTGELFF.

This clonotype was seen more than once but under ten times. The chain carries TRBV28 and TRBJ2-7; D gene unclear. Trimming shortened V by 9 bases and J by 12 bases, and 9 bases separated the two germline ends. CDR3 length: 8 amino acids. From germline, CDR1 is MDHEN and CDR2 SYDVKM. The CDR3 here is CASGAWYF. The CDR3 nucleotides are TGTGCCAGTGGTGCTTGGTACTTC.

This clonotype was detected many times. CDR3 DNA sequence: TGTGCCAGCGGGGGCGCCGGACCCTACGAGCAGTACTTC. It is translated as CASGGAGPYEQYF. The rearrangement links TRBV7-2 to TRBJ2-7, with a tentative D call TRBD1 (6 bases). V dropped 8 bases and J dropped 2 bases, with 13 bases sitting between them. The CDR3 extends over 13 amino acids. In germline, CDR1 is SGHTA, CDR2 FQGNSA.

The gene calls are TRBV7-9 and TRBJ2-7; D is possibly TRBD2 (7 bases). Germline V gene sequence: CDR1 SEHNR, CDR2 FQNEAQ (reference sequence). V shed 1 base and J shed 3 bases, with 10 bases lying between them. The CDR3 consists of 14 residues. The CDR3 protein is CASSLEGGYYEQYF. In DNA form, the CDR3 reads TGTGCCAGCAGCTTAGAGGGGGGGTACTACGAGCAGTACTTC.

V and J are TRBV5-8 and TRBJ2-7, with D perhaps TRBD1 or TRBD2 (5 bases each). The CDR3 is made up of 15 amino acids. Germline values: CDR1 SGHTS, CDR2 YDEGEE. Trimming stripped 4 bases from V and 1 base from J, with 15 bases between. This CDR3 is CASSLFPGPSYEQYF. CDR3 bases: TGTGCCAGCAGCCTATTCCCGGGACCATCCTACGAGCAGTACTTC.

The chain has TRBV11-2 and TRBJ2-1; 11 bases match TRBD2. The V gene's germline CDR1 is SGHAT and CDR2 FQNNGV. V was pared by 5 bases and J by 3 bases, with 6 bases of the junction left unmatched. The CDR3 length is 16 residues. As DNA, the CDR3 is TGTGCCAGCAGCCCCGTAGCGGGAGGGGGCTACAATGAGCAGTTCTTC. It yields the protein CASSPVAGGGYNEQFF.

This chain connects TRBV7-6 to TRBJ2-7; D remains unclear. Trimming pared 2 bases from V and 1 base from J, leaving 9 bases between. The CDR3 totals 14 residues. The germline gives CDR1 SGHVS, CDR2 FNYEAQ. CDR3 nucleotides: TGTGCCAGCAGCTTAAACGGAGCTTCCTACGAGCAGTACTTC. This translates into CASSLNGASYEQYF.

There are a few counts of this clonotype. The V and J genes are TRBV6-5 and TRBJ2-2; D remains ambiguous. The ends were cut back, 0 bases at V and 7 bases at J, with 12 bases in the middle. This CDR3 region has 15 residues. From germline, CDR1 is MNHEY and CDR2 SVGAGI. In nucleotides, the CDR3 is TGTGCCAGCAGTTACTCGATTGCCCCGGGCGGGGAGCTGTTTTTT. Translation: CASSYSIAPGGELFF.

The chain couples TRBV18 to TRBJ2-7; 11 bases map to TRBD2. This CDR3 is built from 17 residues. The junction had 8 bases not matched to a gene; V was cut back by 3 bases and J by 1 base. Looked up from germline, CDR1 is KGHSH and CDR2 is LQKENI. The CDR3 nucleotides are TGTGCCAGCTCACCGACAACTAGCGGGAGTGTTTCCTACGAGCAGTACTTC. It encodes CASSPTTSGSVSYEQYF.

This clonotype has more than one count but fewer than ten. V and J are TRBV28 and TRBJ2-7, with 7 positions matching TRBD2. Germline assignment: CDR1 MDHEN and CDR2 SYDVKM. The CDR3 contains 13 residues. The J segment lost 7 bases and the V segment lost 5 bases, leaving 8 bases of the junction unmatched. CDR3 in DNA: TGTGCCAGCAGTAGGGAGGGCCCCTGGGAGCAGTACTTC. Protein sequence: CASSREGPWEQYF.

This clonotype appeared a few times. V usage is TRBV4-1 and J usage is TRBJ1-2, with D tentatively TRBD1 (6 bases). The CDR3 contains 15 residues. Looked up from germline, CDR1 is MGHRA and CDR2 is YSYEKL. Trimming took off 3 bases at V and 6 bases at J, with 17 bases between the two ends. For the CDR3, the DNA is TGCGCCAGCAGCCACCCCGGGACACCGTTCGATGGCTACACCTTC. Protein: CASSHPGTPFDGYTF.

V usage is TRBV7-6 and J usage is TRBJ2-7; 7 nucleotides match TRBD1. The CDR3 covers 15 residues. Germline loops: CDR1 SGHVS, CDR2 FNYEAQ. With 4 bases clipped from V and 0 bases from J, the junction kept 6 bases outside the gene matches. CDR3 protein: CASSYRQGGSYEQYF. The CDR3 coding sequence is TGTGCCAGCAGCTACAGACAGGGTGGCTCCTACGAGCAGTACTTC.